This T cell receptor beta chain was identified in a study of blood T cell repertoires in COVID-19. The V gene's germline CDR1 is SGHAT and CDR2 FQNNGV. V shed 1 base and J 2 bases; nucleotides not matched to a gene: 5. The length of the CDR3 is 16 residues. Measured with immunoSEQ multiplex PCR; TCRdb has only the in-frame clones, and not every one. Of approximately 270,000 clones listed, approximately 90% are singletons. This receptor was taken from a man aged 40-49 years who had been exposed to COVID-19. This chain links TRBV11-2 with TRBJ2-1; 7 bases fit TRBD2. The sample consisted of PBMCs or T cells enriched from blood (not recorded which). The CDR3 loop reads CASSLGGEGAYNEQFF. CDR3 in DNA: TGTGCCAGCAGCTTAGGGGGGGAGGGTGCCTACAATGAGCAGTTCTTC. The variable domain in full, completed from reference TRBV11-2 and TRBJ2-1, reads EAGVAQSPRYKIIEKRQSVAFWCNPISGHATLYWYQQILGQGPKLLIQFQNNGVVDDSQLPKDRFSAERLKGVDSTLKIQPAKLEDSAVYLCASSLGGEGAYNEQFFGPGTRLTVL.